The following is a TCR beta chain sequence with its context. Its antigen is as yet unknown. This record comes from a study of cytomegalovirus exposure and HLA in healthy donors. Looking at the study overall: Most donors, roughly 77% of more than 300 genotyped, fell in the Caucasian-associated ancestry cluster.

Study-wide results and caveats: As a later analysis showed, a missense DCLRE1C variant was linked to trimming of TCR beta V- and J-genes. The only immune exposure information that was available was CMV serostatus.

The PCR contained 60 Vbeta and 13 Jbeta primers. Measured with immunoSEQ multiplex PCR; TCRdb has only the in-frame clones, and not every one. The sample records 160,000 or so clones, approximately 85% being singletons. Trimming shortened V by 6 bases and J by 0 bases, and 4 bases separated the two germline ends. The CDR3 is 12 residues long. Germline CDR1 SGHAT, CDR2 FQNNGV. The chain joins TRBV11-2 to TRBJ2-3; no clear D gene. The TCR comes from a man between 45 and 60 years old in good health and CMV-seropositive. Sequenced sample: PBMCs. The CDR3 region has the DNA TGTGCCAGCAGACAGAGCACAGATACGCAGTATTTT. Its protein product is CASRQSTDTQYF.